The rows below give T cell receptor beta chains drawn from one sample of a study of T cell changes during pregnancy in multiple sclerosis. Sequenced by immunoSEQ multiplex PCR; TCRdb stores in-frame clones only, minus some. The data hold 85,000 to 130,000 clones, with just under 95% observed a single time. The sequencing here drew on peripheral blood, taken after pregnancy. The receptor source for this set is a female donor with multiple sclerosis, enrolled in a pregnancy study. CDR3s include the opening cysteine and the closing phenylalanine or tryptophan.

>TRBJ1-1|TRBV5-6
CASRFSDRLNTEAFF
>TRBJ2-7|TRBV5-1
CASSLTQGAYEQYF
>TRBJ2-7|TRBV28
CASLPPGLAGEASYEQYF
>TRBJ2-1|TRBV19
CASSIAGTSGGAYNEQFF
>TRBJ2-1|TRBV6-6
CASSTTGGGLNEQFF
>TRBJ1-1|TRBV6-6
CASQAEGADGTEAFF
>TRBJ2-7|TRBV28
CASSSGLAGRYEQYF
>TRBJ2-5|TRBV7-2
CASSLTSGVLGYF
>TRBJ2-1|TRBV28
CASSPGLAGTYEQFF
>TRBJ2-3|TRBV10-3
CAISGRLGASSTDTQYF
>TRBJ2-1|TRBV29-1
CSVRPRVASGSKGWNEQFF
>TRBJ2-1|TRBV20-1
CSAEQNEQFF
>TRBJ1-1|TRBV19
CASSPLGHLNTEAFF
>TRBJ1-2|TRBV6-1
CASSEAAGYYGYTF
>TRBJ2-3|TRBV7-9
CASRRTSRADTQYF
>TRBJ2-1|TRBV6-1
CASITRGRNEQFF
>TRBJ1-2|TRBV14
CASSQQGYYGYTF
>TRBJ2-1|TRBV9
CASSETSGRENEQFF
>TRBJ1-5|TRBV7-8
CASSITQGQPQHF